The 14 T cell receptor beta chains below come from one sample, sequenced in a study of neoadjuvant anti-PD-1 for oral cavity cancer. Measured with immunoSEQ multiplex PCR; TCRdb has only the in-frame clones, and not every one. The top ten clones hold nearly 3.5% of a sample with tens of thousands of clones, roughly 81% of them seen once. Time point reported: after neoadjuvant nivolumab, at surgical resection. The specimen comprised PBMCs, sampled after nivolumab (anti-PD-1) treatment. These receptors all stem from a person between 35 and 79 years old with oral cavity squamous cell carcinoma.

This clone came up a few times. The rearrangement uses TRBV6-5 and TRBJ1-1; perhaps TRBD1 as D (5 bases). Germline loops: CDR1 MNHEY, CDR2 SVGAGI. Trimming stripped 5 bases from V and 4 bases from J, with 17 bases between. The length of the CDR3 is 15 residues. CDR3 sequence (DNA): TGTGCCAGCAGTCTCCGGGATCCGGGGACCACTGAAGCTTTCTTT. Translating gives CASSLRDPGTTEAFF.

This chain links TRBV28 with TRBJ2-1, with D perhaps assigned TRBD1 or TRBD2 (6 bases each). This CDR3 comprises 13 residues. Germline V CDR1 and CDR2: MDHEN, SYDVKM. Between the trimmed V and J ends, which lost 7 bases and 4 bases, there was a span of 11 bases. The CDR3 spells CASIGGQYNEQFF. DNA of the CDR3: TGTGCCAGCATCGGGGGCCAGTACAATGAGCAGTTCTTC.

The V gene is TRBV10-3, the J gene TRBJ2-2, with 7 bases aligning to TRBD2. Unmatched junction bases numbered 5, after V lost 4 bases and J lost 0 bases. CDR1 ENHRY and CDR2 SYGVKD come from the germline V gene. This CDR3 is 16 amino acids long. This chain's CDR3 is CAISALAESNTGELFF. The CDR3 nucleotides read TGTGCCATCAGTGCGCTAGCGGAATCGAACACCGGGGAGCTGTTTTTT.

CDR3: CASSELPKGQGYNEQFF. The CDR3 DNA follows: TGTGCCAGCAGTGAACTTCCTAAGGGACAGGGGTACAATGAGCAGTTCTTC. The chain carries TRBV25-1 and TRBJ2-1; 10 positions agree with TRBD1. The CDR3 has 17 residues. Germline values: CDR1 MGHDK, CDR2 SYGVNS. V dropped 2 bases and J dropped 4; count of bases not matched to a gene: 8. The whole variable domain, remainder taken from reference TRBV25-1 and TRBJ2-1, is EADIYQTPRYLVIGTGKKITLECSQTMGHDKMYWYQQDPGMELHLIHYSYGVNSTEKGDLSSESTVSRIRTEHFPLTLESARPSHTSQYLCASSELPKGQGYNEQFFGPGTRLTVL.

This clone was recorded once. The rearrangement uses TRBV7-2 and TRBJ2-3; no clear D gene. The CDR3 totals 13 residues. Germline V gene data show CDR1 as SGHTA and CDR2 as FQGNSA. Trimming took 1 base from V and 2 from J, leaving 4 bases between them. The CDR3 nucleotides read TGTGCCAGCAGCTTAGACTACACAGATACGCAGTATTTT. Its protein product is CASSLDYTDTQYF.

This rearrangement joins TRBV15 to TRBJ2-4; D is possibly TRBD1 (6 bases). Germline CDR1 and CDR2: LNHNV and YYDKDF (reference sequence). Between the trimmed V and J ends, which lost 3 bases and 11 bases, there was a span of 11 bases. The CDR3 loop spans 12 amino acids. This chain's CDR3 is CATSSVDSVQYF. CDR3 DNA sequence: TGTGCCACCAGCAGCGTGGACAGCGTTCAGTACTTC.

The genes are TRBV19 and TRBJ2-7; 7 bases are a match to TRBD2. This CDR3 spans 14 amino acids. V was pared by 6 bases and J by 3 bases, with 8 bases of the junction left unmatched. CDR1 is LNHDA, CDR2 SQIVND, per germline (reference sequence). CDR3: CASSLRELFYEQYF. CDR3 in DNA: TGTGCCAGTAGCCTGCGGGAGCTCTTCTACGAGCAGTACTTC. The whole variable domain, remainder taken from reference TRBV19 and TRBJ2-7, is DGGITQSPKYLFRKEGQNVTLSCEQNLNHDAMYWYRQDPGQGLRLIYYSQIVNDFQKGDIAEGYSVSREKKESFPLTVTSAQKNPTAFYLCASSLRELFYEQYFGPGTRLTVT.

This rearrangement joins TRBV10-2 to TRBJ2-7, with 10 bases aligning to TRBD1. Unmatched junction bases numbered 7, after V lost 7 bases and J lost 7 bases. The CDR3 has 13 residues. The germline V gene encodes CDR1 WSHSY and CDR2 SAAADI. The CDR3 sequence is CASKGDRGGEQYF. In DNA form, the CDR3 reads TGCGCCAGCAAAGGGGACAGGGGTGGTGAGCAGTACTTC.

In DNA, the CDR3 is TGTGCCAGCAGTGAAGAAGACAGGGTCTCGGGCACCATATATTTT. Residues: CASSEEDRVSGTIYF. The J gene is TRBJ1-3, the V gene TRBV6-1; 7 nucleotides line up with TRBD1. V was pared by 1 base and J by 9 bases, with 9 bases of the junction left unmatched. There are 15 residues in the CDR3. Germline assignment: CDR1 MNHNS and CDR2 SASEGT.

This clone was found once. The chain is built from TRBV7-9 and TRBJ2-7, with unresolved D. V lost 5 bases and J 3 bases, leaving 5 bases between the germline ends. The CDR3 is 11 amino acids. Looked up from germline, CDR1 is SEHNR and CDR2 is FQNEAQ (reference sequence). The CDR3 here is CASSPNYEQYF. In DNA, the CDR3 is TGTGCCAGCAGCCCCAACTACGAGCAGTACTTC.

The chain couples TRBV5-5 to TRBJ1-1, with D unclear. The CDR3 extends over 14 amino acids. The V gene's germline CDR1 is SGHKS and CDR2 YYEKEE (reference sequence). V was cut by 1 base and J by 1 base, with 8 bases left in between. CDR3 in DNA: TGTGCCAGCAGCTTGACAGACTCGAACACTGAAGCTTTCTTT. Protein sequence: CASSLTDSNTEAFF.

This sequence joins TRBV27 and TRBJ2-5; tentative D call: TRBD1 (6 bases). Germline V gene data show CDR1 as MNHEY and CDR2 as SMNVEV (reference sequence). The ends were cut back, 1 base at V and 4 bases at J, with 10 bases in the middle. The CDR3 is made up of 14 amino acids. CDR3 bases: TGTGCCAGCAGTTTATGGTTGGGGGCAGAGACCCAGTACTTC. This encodes CASSLWLGAETQYF.

The V and J genes are TRBV30 and TRBJ2-7; 7 bases map to TRBD1. This CDR3 region has 14 residues. Trimming at V came to 2 bases and at J to 4 bases, leaving 8 bases not matched to a gene. Germline V gene sequence: CDR1 GTSNPN, CDR2 SVGIG (reference sequence). The CDR3 bases are TGTGCCTGGAGTTATCCGGGACAGAGTTACGAGCAGTACTTC. Translation: CAWSYPGQSYEQYF.

The V call is TRBV28, the J call TRBJ1-5, with D maybe TRBD1 (6 bases). The CDR3 has 16 amino acids. With 1 base removed from V and 4 bases from J, the gap between germline ends came to 14 bases. Germline CDR1 is MDHEN and CDR2 is SYDVKM. The DNA of the CDR3 is TGTGCCAGCAGTTTATCGGGGGGCGCGGGGAATCAGCCCCAGCATTTT. Translating gives CASSLSGGAGNQPQHF.